This TCR beta chain was sequenced during a study of shared clonotypes between healthy human individuals. Whole-study context: Each donor had three CD4 naive, three CD4 memory, two CD8 naive and one CD8 memory plate.

Trimming stripped 5 bases from V and 3 bases from J, with 16 bases between. Germline V gene sequence: CDR1 KGHSH, CDR2 LQKENI. The CDR3 contains 15 residues. Each subset's genomic DNA was shared equally among a number of immunoSEQ plates. Libraries were prepared by immunoSEQ multiplex PCR; TCRdb keeps only in-frame clonotypes and omits some of them. The data contain some 1,600,000 clones, approximately 98% of them singletons. In the case of this clone: Its antigen is unknown.

The donors were all Caucasian adults (living in Nashville, Tennessee). Study conclusions and caveats: Investigators collected only blood, and repertoires in tissues likely differ.

Sample: naive CD4+ T cells sorted from blood. Subset here: CD45RA+ positively selected. This TCR was recovered from a man aged 25 to 40 in good health. The rearrangement links TRBV18 to TRBJ1-2, with a possible D match to TRBD1 (6 bases). DNA for the CDR3: TGTGCCAGCTCAGTAGGGGCAGGGGTTGACTATGGCTACACCTTC. Encoded protein: CASSVGAGVDYGYTF.